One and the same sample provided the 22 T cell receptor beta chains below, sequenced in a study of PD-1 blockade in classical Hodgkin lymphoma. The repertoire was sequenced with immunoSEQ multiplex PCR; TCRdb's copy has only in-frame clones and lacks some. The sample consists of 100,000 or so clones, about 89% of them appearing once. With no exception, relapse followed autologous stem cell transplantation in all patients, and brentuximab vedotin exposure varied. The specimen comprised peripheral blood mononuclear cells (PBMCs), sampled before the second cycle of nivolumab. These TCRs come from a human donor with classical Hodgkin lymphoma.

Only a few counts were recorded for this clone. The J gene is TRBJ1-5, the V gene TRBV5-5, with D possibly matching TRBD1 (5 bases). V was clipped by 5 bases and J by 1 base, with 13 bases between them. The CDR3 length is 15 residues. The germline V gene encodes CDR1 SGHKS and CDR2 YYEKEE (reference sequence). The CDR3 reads CASSSGQRSNQPQHF. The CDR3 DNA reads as TGTGCCAGCAGTTCGGGGCAGAGAAGCAATCAGCCCCAGCATTTT.

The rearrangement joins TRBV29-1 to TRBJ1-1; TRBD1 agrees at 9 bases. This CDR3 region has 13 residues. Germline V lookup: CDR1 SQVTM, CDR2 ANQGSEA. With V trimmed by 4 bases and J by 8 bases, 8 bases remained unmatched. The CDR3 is CSVGLGTGLEAFF. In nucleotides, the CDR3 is TGCAGCGTTGGATTGGGGACAGGGCTCGAAGCTTTCTTT.

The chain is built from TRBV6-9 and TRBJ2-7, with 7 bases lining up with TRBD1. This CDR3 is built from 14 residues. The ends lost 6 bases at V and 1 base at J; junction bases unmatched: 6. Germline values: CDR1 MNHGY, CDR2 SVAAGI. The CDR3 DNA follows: TGTGCCAGCAGGCTAAGGACAGGTTCCTACGAGCAGTACTTC. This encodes CASRLRTGSYEQYF.

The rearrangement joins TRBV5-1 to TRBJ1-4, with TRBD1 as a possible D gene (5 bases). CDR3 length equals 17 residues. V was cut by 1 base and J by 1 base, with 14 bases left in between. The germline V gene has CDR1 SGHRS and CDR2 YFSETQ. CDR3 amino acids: CASSLLGVGRTNEKLFF. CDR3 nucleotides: TGCGCCAGCAGCTTGCTAGGGGTCGGGAGAACTAATGAAAAACTGTTTTTT.

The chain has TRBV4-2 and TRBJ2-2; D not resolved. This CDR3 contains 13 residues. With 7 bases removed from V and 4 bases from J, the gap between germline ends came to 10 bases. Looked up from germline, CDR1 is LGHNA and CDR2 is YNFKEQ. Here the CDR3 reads CASIESTTGELFF. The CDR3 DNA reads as TGTGCCAGCATTGAGAGTACCACCGGGGAGCTGTTTTTT.

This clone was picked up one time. The CDR3 nucleotides read TGCGCCAGCAGCCCAGTTGGGACTAGCGGTGTTACCGGGGAGCTGTTTTTT. Its translation is CASSPVGTSGVTGELFF. This chain links TRBV4-3 with TRBJ2-2; 11 positions agree with TRBD2. Germline V gene sequence: CDR1 LGHNA, CDR2 YSLEER. V gave up 4 bases and J gave up 5 bases; unmatched junction bases: 9. CDR3 size: 17 residues.

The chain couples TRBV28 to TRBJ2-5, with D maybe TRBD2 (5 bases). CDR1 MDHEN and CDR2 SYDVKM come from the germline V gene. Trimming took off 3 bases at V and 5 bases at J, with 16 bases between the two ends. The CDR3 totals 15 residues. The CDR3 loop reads CASSFGLPAGETQYF. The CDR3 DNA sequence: TGTGCCAGCAGTTTCGGACTCCCCGCCGGGGAGACCCAGTACTTC.

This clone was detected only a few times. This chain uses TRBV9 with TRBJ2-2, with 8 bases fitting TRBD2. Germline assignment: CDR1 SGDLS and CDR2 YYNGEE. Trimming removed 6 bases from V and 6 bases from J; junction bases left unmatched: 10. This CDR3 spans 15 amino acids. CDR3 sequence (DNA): TGTGCCAGCACAGGTTCCAGCGGGGGCTCCGGGGAGCTGTTTTTT. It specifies CASTGSSGGSGELFF.

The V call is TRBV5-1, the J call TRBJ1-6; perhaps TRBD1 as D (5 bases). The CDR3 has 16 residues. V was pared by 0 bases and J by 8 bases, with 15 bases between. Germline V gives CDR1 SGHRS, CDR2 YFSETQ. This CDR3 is CASSLEQGVIDSPLHF. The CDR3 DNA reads TGCGCCAGCAGCTTGGAGCAGGGAGTTATCGATTCACCCCTCCACTTT.

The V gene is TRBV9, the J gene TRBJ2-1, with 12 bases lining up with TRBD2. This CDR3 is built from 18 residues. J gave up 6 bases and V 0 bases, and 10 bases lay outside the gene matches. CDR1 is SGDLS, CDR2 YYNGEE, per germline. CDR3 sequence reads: CASSVEASGGASVNEQFF. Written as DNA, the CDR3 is TGTGCCAGCAGCGTAGAGGCTAGCGGGGGGGCCAGCGTCAATGAGCAGTTCTTC.

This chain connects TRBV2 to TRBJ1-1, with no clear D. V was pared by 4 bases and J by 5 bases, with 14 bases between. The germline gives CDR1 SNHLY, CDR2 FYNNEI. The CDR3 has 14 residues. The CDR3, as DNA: TGTGCCAGCAGTGTCAATACAGATGGGACTGAAGCTTTCTTT. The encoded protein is CASSVNTDGTEAFF. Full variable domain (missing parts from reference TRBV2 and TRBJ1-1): EPEVTQTPSHQVTQMGQEVILRCVPISNHLYFYWYRQILGQKVEFLVSFYNNEISEKSEIFDDQFSVERPDGSNFTLKIRSTKLEDSAMYFCASSVNTDGTEAFFGQGTRLTVV.

The CDR3 nucleotides are TGCGCCAGCAGCCAAGGGGAATACAATGAGCAGTTCTTC. Translated: CASSQGEYNEQFF. The rearrangement joins TRBV4-3 to TRBJ2-1, with D uncertain. The germline CDR1 and CDR2 sequences are LGHNA and YSLEER. The CDR3 covers 13 residues. Trimming removed 1 base at V and 4 bases at J, with 5 bases between.

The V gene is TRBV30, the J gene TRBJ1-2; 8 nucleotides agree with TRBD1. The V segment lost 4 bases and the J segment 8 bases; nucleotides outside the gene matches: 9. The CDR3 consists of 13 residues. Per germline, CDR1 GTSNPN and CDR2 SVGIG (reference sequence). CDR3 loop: CAWTLTGAGGYTF. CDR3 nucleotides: TGTGCCTGGACCTTGACAGGGGCGGGAGGCTACACCTTC. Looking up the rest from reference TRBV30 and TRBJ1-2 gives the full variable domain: SQTIHQWPATLVQPVGSPLSLECTVEGTSNPNLYWYRQAAGRGLQLLFYSVGIGQISSEVPQNLSASRPQDRQFILSSKKLLLSDSGFYLCAWTLTGAGGYTFGSGTRLTVV.

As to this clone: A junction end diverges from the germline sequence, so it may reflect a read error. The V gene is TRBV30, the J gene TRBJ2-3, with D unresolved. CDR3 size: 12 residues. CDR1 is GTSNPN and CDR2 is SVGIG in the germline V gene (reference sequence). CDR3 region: CAWGVDTDTQYF. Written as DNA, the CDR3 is TGTGCCTGGGGTGTAGACACAGATACGCAGTATTTT.

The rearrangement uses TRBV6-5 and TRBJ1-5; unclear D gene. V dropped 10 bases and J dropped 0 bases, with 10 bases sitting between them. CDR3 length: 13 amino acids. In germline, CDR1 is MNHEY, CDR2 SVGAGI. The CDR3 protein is CATRSFSNQPQHF. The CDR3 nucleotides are TGTGCCACCCGTAGCTTTAGCAATCAGCCCCAGCATTTT.

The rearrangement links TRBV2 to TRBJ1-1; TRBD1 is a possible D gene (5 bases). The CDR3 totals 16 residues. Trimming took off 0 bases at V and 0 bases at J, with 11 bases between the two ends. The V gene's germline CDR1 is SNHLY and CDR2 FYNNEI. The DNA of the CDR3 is TGTGCCAGCAGTGAAGCTATCAGACAGCTGAACACTGAAGCTTTCTTT. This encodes CASSEAIRQLNTEAFF. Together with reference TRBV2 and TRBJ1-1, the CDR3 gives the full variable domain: EPEVTQTPSHQVTQMGQEVILRCVPISNHLYFYWYRQILGQKVEFLVSFYNNEISEKSEIFDDQFSVERPDGSNFTLKIRSTKLEDSAMYFCASSEAIRQLNTEAFFGQGTRLTVV.

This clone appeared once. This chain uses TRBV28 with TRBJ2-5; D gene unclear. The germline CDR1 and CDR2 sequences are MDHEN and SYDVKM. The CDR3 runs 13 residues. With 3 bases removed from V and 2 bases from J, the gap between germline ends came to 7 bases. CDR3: CASSFREQETQYF. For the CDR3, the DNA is TGTGCCAGCAGTTTTAGAGAGCAAGAGACCCAGTACTTC.

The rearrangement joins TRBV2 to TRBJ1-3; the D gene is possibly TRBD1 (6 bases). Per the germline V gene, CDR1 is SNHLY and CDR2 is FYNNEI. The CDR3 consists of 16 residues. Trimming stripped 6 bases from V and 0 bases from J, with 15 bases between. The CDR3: CASSLQGPHSGNTIYF. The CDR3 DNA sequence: TGTGCCAGCAGCCTACAGGGACCGCACTCTGGAAACACCATATATTTT.

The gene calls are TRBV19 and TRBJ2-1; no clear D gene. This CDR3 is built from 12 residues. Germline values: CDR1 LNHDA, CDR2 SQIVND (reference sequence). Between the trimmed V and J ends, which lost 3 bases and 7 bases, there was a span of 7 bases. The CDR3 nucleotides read TGTGCCAGTAGTATTTGGGGTAATGAGCAGTTCTTC. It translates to CASSIWGNEQFF.

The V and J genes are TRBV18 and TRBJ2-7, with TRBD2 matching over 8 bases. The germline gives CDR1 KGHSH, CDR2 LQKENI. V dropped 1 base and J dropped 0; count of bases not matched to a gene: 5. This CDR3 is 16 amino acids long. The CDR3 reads CASSPRGGGSSYEQYF. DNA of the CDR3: TGTGCCAGCTCACCACGGGGCGGGGGGAGCTCCTACGAGCAGTACTTC.

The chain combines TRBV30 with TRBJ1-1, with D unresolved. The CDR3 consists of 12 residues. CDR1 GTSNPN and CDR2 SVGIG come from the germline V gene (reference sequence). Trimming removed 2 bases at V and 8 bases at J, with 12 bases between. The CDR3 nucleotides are TGTGCCTGGAGTTCTCCGTTTGTCGAAGCTTTCTTT. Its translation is CAWSSPFVEAFF.

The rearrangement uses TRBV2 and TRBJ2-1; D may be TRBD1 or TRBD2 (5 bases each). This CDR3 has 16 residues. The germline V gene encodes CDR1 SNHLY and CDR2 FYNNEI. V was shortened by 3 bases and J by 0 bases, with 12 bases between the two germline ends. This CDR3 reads CASSDGTPLSYNEQFF. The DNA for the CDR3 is TGTGCCAGCAGTGATGGGACCCCCCTCTCCTACAATGAGCAGTTCTTC.